This T cell receptor beta chain was sequenced for a study of breast tumors, draining lymph nodes, adjacent tissues. The germline CDR1 and CDR2 sequences are MNHNS and SASEGT. The trim removed 6 bases at V and 2 bases at J, leaving 10 bases unmatched. The CDR3 spans 16 residues. TCRdb analysed the multiplex PCR reads with MiXCR anew, one entry per CDR3 protein. The repertoire holds 130,000 or so distinct CDR3 sequences, with 30% to 35% as singletons. Ten or more counts support this clonotype. What it binds is unknown. Samples came from axillary lymph nodes draining the breast cancer. Findings and caveats of the study: Luminal-like breast cancer showed significantly higher tumor–nontumor repertoire similarity than basal-like.

The source material was axillary lymph node tissue. The chain employs TRBV6-1 and TRBJ2-3, with TRBD2 matching 8 bases. This receptor was taken from a female donor with breast cancer. Some clones in this sample may be carry-over from other donors' samples. In nucleotides, the CDR3 is TGTGCCAGCAGGGGGCGGGGGGACGGCTCCACAGATACGCAGTATTTT. Translating it yields CASRGRGDGSTDTQYF.